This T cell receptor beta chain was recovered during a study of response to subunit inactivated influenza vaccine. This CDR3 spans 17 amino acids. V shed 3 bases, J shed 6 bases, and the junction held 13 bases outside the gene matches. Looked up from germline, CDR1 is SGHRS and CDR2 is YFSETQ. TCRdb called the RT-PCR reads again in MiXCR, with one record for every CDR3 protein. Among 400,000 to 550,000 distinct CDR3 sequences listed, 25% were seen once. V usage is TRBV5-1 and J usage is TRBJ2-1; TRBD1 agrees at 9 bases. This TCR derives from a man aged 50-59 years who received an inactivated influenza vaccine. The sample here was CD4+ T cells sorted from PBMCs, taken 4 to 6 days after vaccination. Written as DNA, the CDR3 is TGCGCCAGCAGCTCTCAACCGGGACAGGGAGTTAGCAATGAGCAGTTCTTC. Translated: CASSSQPGQGVSNEQFF.